These 24 T cell receptor beta chains originate from one sample sequenced in a study of beta chain features in type 1 diabetes listed by TCRdb under 2018. The receptor library was made with the immunoSEQ multiplex PCR assay. All of the isolated RNA was reverse transcribed with the High Capacity cDNA Reverse Transcription Kit, so expressed TCRB transcripts were sequenced. TCRdb mirrors the immuneACCESS table, restricted to in-frame sequences. Some clones are absent from its copies; in checked studies, under half trace to an unresolved V gene, and the reason for the others is unknown. Recorded for this sample are over 100,000 clones; under 40% of them occurred a single time. About 0.07% of the sample comes from the top ten. Material for sequencing was stem cell memory CD4+ T cells from blood. The cell subset or site label of this sample denotes: stem cell-like memory CD4+ T cells. These receptors were collected from a woman aged 18-29 years in good health.

This clone was counted only a few times. This sequence joins TRBV28 and TRBJ2-2, with D maybe TRBD1 (6 bases). Germline V gene lookup returns CDR1 MDHEN and CDR2 SYDVKM. The CDR3 has 13 residues. V lost 3 bases and J lost 9, with 11 bases in between. The CDR3 nucleotides read TGTGCCAGCAGTTTCAGGGGCGTCAGGGAGCTGTTTTTT. Protein: CASSFRGVRELFF.

This sequence joins TRBV4-3 and TRBJ1-5; D unresolved. Germline assignment: CDR1 LGHNA and CDR2 YSLEER. There are 15 residues in the CDR3. V was trimmed by 4 bases and J by 1 base, leaving 11 bases between them. CDR3 residues: CASSLWAASNQPQHF. CDR3 DNA sequence: TGCGCCAGCAGCCTTTGGGCAGCCAGCAATCAGCCCCAGCATTTT.

The rearrangement joins TRBV9 to TRBJ1-4; possibly TRBD1 for D (5 bases). With 3 bases removed from V and 9 bases from J, the gap between germline ends came to 18 bases. CDR1 is SGDLS, CDR2 YYNGEE, per germline. CDR3 length: 15 amino acids. DNA of the CDR3: TGTGCCAGCAGCGGGGGGACTGTCGGTAGGCAAAAACTGTTTTTT. Protein sequence: CASSGGTVGRQKLFF.

This clone has only a few counts. The rearrangement links TRBV14 to TRBJ2-1; 13 nucleotides align to TRBD2. Germline V gives CDR1 SGHDN, CDR2 FVKESK. The CDR3 contains 16 residues. V was clipped by 4 bases and J by 9 bases; unmatched bases: 9. CDR3 coding DNA: TGTGCCAGCAGCCCGATCTGGACTAGCGGGAGCAGTGAGCAGTTCTTC. Translating gives CASSPIWTSGSSEQFF.

V is TRBV7-2 and J is TRBJ2-2; possibly TRBD2 for D (6 bases). The length of the CDR3 is 15 residues. The ends were cut back, 5 bases at V and 1 base at J, with 11 bases in the middle. CDR1 is SGHTA, CDR2 FQGNSA, per germline. CDR3 DNA: TGTGCCAGCAGCATGGGACTCCTGAACACCGGGGAGCTGTTTTTT. This translates into CASSMGLLNTGELFF. Looking up the rest from reference TRBV7-2 and TRBJ2-2 gives the full variable domain: GAGVSQSPSNKVTEKGKDVELRCDPISGHTALYWYRQSLGQGLEFLIYFQGNSAPDKSGLPSDRFSAERTGGSVSTLTIQRTQQEDSAVYLCASSMGLLNTGELFFGEGSRLTVL.

The chain combines TRBV25-1 with TRBJ2-7, with D hard to call. The germline gives CDR1 MGHDK, CDR2 SYGVNS. This CDR3 is built from 12 residues. Trimming took 4 bases from V and 4 from J, leaving 8 bases between them. The CDR3 is CASSVSLYEQYF. CDR3 DNA sequence: TGTGCCAGCAGTGTTTCTCTTTACGAGCAGTACTTC.

This rearrangement joins TRBV5-4 to TRBJ2-4; weak D call: TRBD2 (5 bases). CDR1 SGHNT and CDR2 YYREEE come from the germline V gene (reference sequence). This CDR3 contains 19 residues. Trimming cost V 2 bases and J 1 base, with 22 bases left between them. The CDR3 sequence is CASSLSGNLRGPAKNIQYF. CDR3 coding DNA: TGTGCCAGCAGCTTATCGGGGAATTTGCGCGGACCGGCCAAAAACATTCAGTACTTC. Looking up the rest from reference TRBV5-4 and TRBJ2-4 gives the full variable domain: ETGVTQSPTHLIKTRGQQVTLRCSSQSGHNTVSWYQQALGQGPQFIFQYYREEENGRGNFPPRFSGLQFPNYSSELNVNALELDDSALYLCASSLSGNLRGPAKNIQYFGAGTRLSVL.

This clone was counted between two and nine times. J is TRBJ2-6 and V is TRBV4-3; a possible D gene is TRBD1 (6 bases). The germline V gene has CDR1 LGHNA and CDR2 YSLEER. The CDR3 totals 15 residues. V lost 3 bases to trimming and J lost 4 bases, with 10 bases between them. The CDR3 DNA follows: TGCGCCAGCAGCCAGTCAGGGGTCGGGGCCAACGTCCTGACTTTC. Amino acid sequence: CASSQSGVGANVLTF.

The table lists this clone with a few counts. The chain uses TRBV7-9 and TRBJ2-3; weak D call: TRBD1 (6 bases). Germline CDR1 and CDR2: SEHNR and FQNEAQ (reference sequence). V was cut by 5 bases and J by 5 bases, with 11 bases left in between. This CDR3 has 13 amino acids. The CDR3 sequence is CASSTTGKDTQYF. CDR3 nucleotides: TGTGCCAGCAGCACGACAGGCAAAGATACGCAGTATTTT. The full variable domain, rest sourced from reference TRBV7-9 and TRBJ2-3, is DTGVSQNPRHKITKRGQNVTFRCDPISEHNRLYWYRQTLGQGPEFLTYFQNEAQLEKSRLLSDRFSAERPKGSFSTLEIQRTEQGDSAMYLCASSTTGKDTQYFGPGTRLTVL.

This clone has a handful of counts. This chain uses TRBV5-1 with TRBJ1-1; D gene ambiguous. The CDR3 loop spans 12 amino acids. Germline V lookup: CDR1 SGHRS, CDR2 YFSETQ. Trimming stripped 4 bases from V and 5 bases from J, with 9 bases between. The CDR3 DNA reads as TGCGCCAGCAGCGACATTGGGACTGAAGCTTTCTTT. Amino acid sequence: CASSDIGTEAFF.

This clone was seen more than once but under ten times. The chain links TRBV7-2 to TRBJ2-4; possibly TRBD2 for D (5 bases). The germline gives CDR1 SGHTA, CDR2 FQGNSA. Trimming cost V 5 bases and J 3 bases, with 11 bases left between them. The CDR3 is 14 residues long. The CDR3 DNA sequence: TGTGCCAGCAGCCTAGGTGGAGGCAAAAACATTCAGTACTTC. As protein: CASSLGGGKNIQYF. The full variable domain, its missing parts supplied by reference TRBV7-2 and TRBJ2-4, is GAGVSQSPSNKVTEKGKDVELRCDPISGHTALYWYRQSLGQGLEFLIYFQGNSAPDKSGLPSDRFSAERTGGSVSTLTIQRTQQEDSAVYLCASSLGGGKNIQYFGAGTRLSVL.

The gene calls are TRBV25-1 and TRBJ1-3; D is unresolved. The CDR3 has 13 amino acids. Looked up from germline, CDR1 is MGHDK and CDR2 is SYGVNS. V shed 3 bases and J shed 9 bases, with 12 bases lying between them. The CDR3 protein is CASSDPWRVTIYF. The CDR3 coding sequence is TGTGCCAGCAGTGATCCCTGGAGGGTCACCATATATTTT.

This chain uses TRBV7-9 with TRBJ1-2, with 9 bases matching TRBD1. Germline CDR1 is SEHNR and CDR2 is FQNEAQ (reference sequence). Trimming took 4 bases from V and 2 from J; bases not matched to a gene: 8. The CDR3 spans 16 residues. CDR3 nucleotides: TGTGCCAGCAGCTATCACCGGGACAGGGTCAACTATGGCTACACCTTC. This encodes CASSYHRDRVNYGYTF.

The chain has TRBV7-9 and TRBJ1-3; D ambiguous. V was pared by 1 base and J by 3 bases, with 7 bases between. The CDR3 is 14 residues long. CDR1 and CDR2 (germline): SEHNR, FQNEAQ (reference sequence). DNA of the CDR3: TGTGCCAGCAGCTTAGGGGCGGGTGGAAACACCATATATTTT. Its protein product is CASSLGAGGNTIYF.

There are a few counts of this clone. The gene calls are TRBV7-9 and TRBJ2-2; D is unresolved. The CDR3 spans 15 residues. CDR1 SEHNR and CDR2 FQNEAQ come from the germline V gene (reference sequence). Trimming removed 7 bases from V and 0 bases from J, with 12 bases in between. CDR3 sequence reads: CASTLGAANTGELFF. CDR3 DNA: TGTGCCAGCACCCTAGGAGCAGCGAACACCGGGGAGCTGTTTTTT.

As DNA, the CDR3 is TGCGCCAGCAGCCAAGTTCGTGCAGGTTCGAATGGCTACACCTTC. Encoded protein: CASSQVRAGSNGYTF. The chain uses TRBV4-1 and TRBJ1-2; D is ambiguous. This CDR3 spans 15 amino acids. Trimming removed 1 base from V and 6 bases from J, with 15 bases in between. CDR1 is MGHRA and CDR2 is YSYEKL in the germline V gene.

The rearrangement uses TRBV14 and TRBJ2-6; D ambiguous. Germline values: CDR1 SGHDN, CDR2 FVKESK. This CDR3 contains 14 residues. V dropped 0 bases and J dropped 4 bases, with 4 bases sitting between them. This CDR3 reads CASSQDRGANVLTF. The CDR3, as DNA: TGTGCCAGCAGCCAAGATCGGGGGGCCAACGTCCTGACTTTC.

The J gene is TRBJ2-7, the V gene TRBV15; D ambiguous. V was clipped by 1 base and J by 0 bases, with 10 bases between them. The germline gives CDR1 LNHNV, CDR2 YYDKDF (reference sequence). This CDR3 has 15 residues. The CDR3 region is CATSRGQSSSYEQYF. The CDR3 DNA reads as TGTGCCACCAGCAGAGGCCAATCGAGCTCCTACGAGCAGTACTTC.

The chain links TRBV25-1 to TRBJ1-4; 7 bases line up with TRBD1. This CDR3 has 14 residues. V trimming: 6 bases; J trimming: 7 bases; junction bases outside the gene matches: 8. Germline CDR1 and CDR2: MGHDK and SYGVNS. CDR3 bases: TGTGCCAGCAGGGTACAGGGGCCGGGTGAAAAACTGTTTTTT. Amino acids: CASRVQGPGEKLFF.

The chain carries TRBV12-5 and TRBJ1-1; 7 bases match TRBD1. The ends lost 2 bases at V and 8 bases at J; junction bases unmatched: 5. Germline CDR1 reads LGHNT; CDR2 reads FRNRAP. This CDR3 comprises 13 residues. The CDR3 here is CASGLYEQGEAFF. The DNA of the CDR3 is TGTGCTAGTGGTTTGTACGAACAGGGGGAAGCTTTCTTT.

This clone was observed a handful of times. This chain joins TRBV10-2 and TRBJ2-4; a possible D gene is TRBD1 (5 bases). Germline values: CDR1 WSHSY, CDR2 SAAADI. Trimming stripped 8 bases from V and 11 bases from J, with 16 bases between. This CDR3 contains 12 residues. The CDR3 protein is CASGTGPMVQYF. CDR3 coding DNA: TGCGCCAGCGGAACAGGCCCTATGGTTCAGTACTTC.

V is TRBV30 and J is TRBJ1-3; 7 nucleotides line up with TRBD1. The CDR3 runs 19 residues. The J segment lost 0 bases and the V segment lost 5 bases, leaving 19 bases of the junction unmatched. Germline V gives CDR1 GTSNPN, CDR2 SVGIG (reference sequence). The CDR3: CAWEWHRGNGRFSGNTIYF. DNA for the CDR3: TGTGCCTGGGAGTGGCACAGGGGTAACGGACGATTCTCTGGAAACACCATATATTTT.

The chain employs TRBV5-1 and TRBJ1-1; D gene unclear. The V end lost 1 base, the J end lost 2 bases, and 18 bases lay between the germline ends. Germline V CDR1 and CDR2: SGHRS, YFSETQ. The CDR3 has 17 residues. The CDR3 sequence is CASSLMRRALTNTEAFF. In DNA form, the CDR3 reads TGCGCCAGCAGCTTGATGAGGCGAGCCCTCACCAACACTGAAGCTTTCTTT.

The chain has TRBV4-2 and TRBJ1-4; D not resolved. Trimming shortened V by 3 bases and J by 8 bases, and 16 bases separated the two germline ends. Germline V lookup: CDR1 LGHNA, CDR2 YNFKEQ. This CDR3 spans 15 amino acids. The CDR3 loop is CASSHVQPEREKLFF. CDR3 in DNA: TGTGCCAGCAGCCATGTCCAACCCGAGAGGGAAAAACTGTTTTTT.